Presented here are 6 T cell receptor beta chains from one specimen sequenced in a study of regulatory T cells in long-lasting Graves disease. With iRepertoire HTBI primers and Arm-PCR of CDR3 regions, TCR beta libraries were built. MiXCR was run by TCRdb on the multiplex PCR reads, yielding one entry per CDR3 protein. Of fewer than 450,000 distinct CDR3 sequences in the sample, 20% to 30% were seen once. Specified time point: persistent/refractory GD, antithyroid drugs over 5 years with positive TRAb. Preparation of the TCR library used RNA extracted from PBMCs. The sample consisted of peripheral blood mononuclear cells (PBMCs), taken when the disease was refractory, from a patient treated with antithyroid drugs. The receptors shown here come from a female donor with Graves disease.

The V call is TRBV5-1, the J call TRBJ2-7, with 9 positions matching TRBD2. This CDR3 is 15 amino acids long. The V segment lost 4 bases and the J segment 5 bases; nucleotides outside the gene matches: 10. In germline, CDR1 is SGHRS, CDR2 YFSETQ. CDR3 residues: CASSPRASGTDEQYF. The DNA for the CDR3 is TGCGCCAGCAGCCCCCGAGCTAGCGGGACCGACGAGCAGTACTTC. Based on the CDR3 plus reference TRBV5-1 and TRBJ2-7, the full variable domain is KAGVTQTPRYLIKTRGQQVTLSCSPISGHRSVSWYQQTPGQGLQFLFEYFSETQRNKGNFPGRFSGRQFSNSRSEMNVSTLELGDSALYLCASSPRASGTDEQYFGPGTRLTVT.

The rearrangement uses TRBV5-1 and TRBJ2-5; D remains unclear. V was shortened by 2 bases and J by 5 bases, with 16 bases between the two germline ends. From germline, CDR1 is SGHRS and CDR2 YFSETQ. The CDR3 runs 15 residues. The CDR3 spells CASSLNGISRETQYF. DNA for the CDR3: TGCGCCAGCAGCTTAAATGGCATAAGTCGGGAGACCCAGTACTTC.

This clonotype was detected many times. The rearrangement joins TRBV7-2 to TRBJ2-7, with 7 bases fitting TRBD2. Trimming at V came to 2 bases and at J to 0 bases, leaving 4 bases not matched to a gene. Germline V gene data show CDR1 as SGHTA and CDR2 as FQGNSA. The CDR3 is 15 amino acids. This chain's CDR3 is CASSLTSVSSYEQYF. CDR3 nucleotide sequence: TGTGCCAGCAGCTTAACTAGCGTCAGCTCCTACGAGCAGTACTTC. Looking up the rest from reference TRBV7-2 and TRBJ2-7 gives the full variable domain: GAGVSQSPSNKVTEKGKDVELRCDPISGHTALYWYRQSLGQGLEFLIYFQGNSAPDKSGLPSDRFSAERTGGSVSTLTIQRTQQEDSAVYLCASSLTSVSSYEQYFGPGTRLTVT.

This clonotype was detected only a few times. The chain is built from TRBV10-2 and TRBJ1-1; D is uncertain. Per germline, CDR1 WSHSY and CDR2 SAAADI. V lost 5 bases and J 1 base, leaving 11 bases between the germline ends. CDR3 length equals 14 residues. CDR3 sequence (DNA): TGCGCCAGCAGTCCTGATAGAAGGAACACTGAAGCTTTCTTT. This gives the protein CASSPDRRNTEAFF.

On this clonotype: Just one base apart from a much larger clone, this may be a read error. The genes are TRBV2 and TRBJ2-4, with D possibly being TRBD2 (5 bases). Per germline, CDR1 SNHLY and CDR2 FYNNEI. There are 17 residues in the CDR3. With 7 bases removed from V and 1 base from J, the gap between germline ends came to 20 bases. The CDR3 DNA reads TGTGCCAGCAACGAAAGCCCTCTCCGGGATGCCAAAAACATTCAGTACTTC. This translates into CASNESPLRDAKNIQYF.

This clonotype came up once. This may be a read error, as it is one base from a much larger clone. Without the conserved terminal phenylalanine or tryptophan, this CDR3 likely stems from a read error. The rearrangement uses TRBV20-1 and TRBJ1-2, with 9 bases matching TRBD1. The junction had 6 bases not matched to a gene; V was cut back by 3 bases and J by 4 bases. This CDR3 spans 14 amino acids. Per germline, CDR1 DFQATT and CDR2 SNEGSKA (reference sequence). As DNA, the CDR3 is TGCAGTGCTAGCCTCCCGGGACAGGGCTATGGCTACACCTCC. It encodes CSASLPGQGYGYTS.